Each of the 21 T cell receptor beta chains below was sequenced from the same sample in a study of cytomegalovirus exposure and HLA in healthy donors. Here immunoSEQ multiplex PCR was the method, and the copy in TCRdb shows in-frame clones only, minus some. Altogether 150,000 to 200,000 clones are present, 86% being singletons, with the ten largest covering 2.7%. Sequencing was carried out using PBMCs. All receptors derive from a man aged 18 to 30 in good health and CMV-seropositive.

J is TRBJ2-1 and V is TRBV19; 10 bases fit TRBD1. The trim removed 0 bases at V and 1 base at J, leaving 3 bases unmatched. The germline CDR1 and CDR2 sequences are LNHDA and SQIVND (reference sequence). The CDR3 has 17 amino acids. DNA of the CDR3: TGTGCCAGTAGTATAGATGACAGGGGGCTGTCCTACAATGAGCAGTTCTTC. Its protein product is CASSIDDRGLSYNEQFF.

The V and J genes are TRBV5-6 and TRBJ2-1; 9 nucleotides line up with TRBD2. The ends lost 0 bases at V and 2 bases at J; junction bases unmatched: 6. From germline, CDR1 is SGHDT and CDR2 YYEEEE. This CDR3 spans 17 amino acids. The CDR3: CASSLEPSGVTYNEQFF. CDR3 DNA sequence: TGTGCCAGCAGCTTGGAGCCTAGCGGGGTAACCTACAATGAGCAGTTCTTC.

The V call is TRBV13, the J call TRBJ2-7; D possibly corresponds to TRBD2 (6 bases). V lost 0 bases and J 3 bases, leaving 9 bases between the germline ends. The CDR3 is 14 residues long. Germline CDR1 and CDR2: PRHDT and FYEKMQ (reference sequence). CDR3 region: CASSLGVSGYEQYF. Written as DNA, the CDR3 is TGTGCCAGCAGCTTAGGGGTTAGCGGCTACGAGCAGTACTTC.

This rearrangement joins TRBV29-1 to TRBJ2-1; no clear D gene. Germline values: CDR1 SQVTM, CDR2 ANQGSEA. Deletions cut 0 bases from V and 6 bases from J, with 12 bases between. This CDR3 region has 14 residues. The CDR3 loop reads CSVEDHDNSNEQFF. In DNA, the CDR3 is TGCAGCGTTGAAGATCATGACAACAGCAATGAGCAGTTCTTC.

The chain joins TRBV9 to TRBJ2-1; 12 positions agree with TRBD2. The CDR3 sequence is 16 residues long. Germline V gene lookup returns CDR1 SGDLS and CDR2 YYNGEE. V trimming: 0 bases; J trimming: 8 bases; junction bases outside the gene matches: 6. CDR3 sequence (DNA): TGTGCCAGCAGCGTAGGTCTAGCGGGAGGGCACGATGAGCAGTTCTTC. Protein: CASSVGLAGGHDEQFF.

V and J are TRBV18 and TRBJ1-4, with a tentative D call TRBD1 (5 bases). Germline V gene sequence: CDR1 KGHSH, CDR2 LQKENI. The V end lost 4 bases, the J end lost 5 bases, and 11 bases lay between the germline ends. The CDR3 covers 14 residues. Here the CDR3 reads CASSRGGENEKLFF. CDR3 coding DNA: TGTGCCAGCTCACGGGGCGGAGAGAATGAAAAACTGTTTTTT. Supplemented by reference TRBV18 and TRBJ1-4, the full variable domain reads NAGVMQNPRHLVRRRGQEARLRCSPMKGHSHVYWYRQLPEEGLKFMVYLQKENIIDESGMPKERFSAEFPKEGPSILRIQQVVRGDSAAYFCASSRGGENEKLFFGSGTQLSVL.

V usage is TRBV2 and J usage is TRBJ2-5; possibly TRBD2 for D (5 bases). The CDR3 is 12 amino acids. V dropped 7 bases and J dropped 1 base, with 7 bases sitting between them. Germline lookup yields CDR1 SNHLY and CDR2 FYNNEI. The CDR3 sequence is CASTEAQETQYF. CDR3 in DNA: TGTGCCAGCACGGAGGCCCAAGAGACCCAGTACTTC. Supplemented by reference TRBV2 and TRBJ2-5, the full variable domain reads EPEVTQTPSHQVTQMGQEVILRCVPISNHLYFYWYRQILGQKVEFLVSFYNNEISEKSEIFDDQFSVERPDGSNFTLKIRSTKLEDSAMYFCASTEAQETQYFGPGTRLLVL.

This chain joins TRBV2 and TRBJ1-1; D perhaps matches TRBD1 (5 bases). The CDR3 loop spans 15 amino acids. CDR1 is SNHLY, CDR2 FYNNEI, per germline. The V end lost 0 bases, the J end lost 13 bases, and 21 bases lay between the germline ends. The CDR3 DNA reads TGTGCCAGCAGTGAAGCGCCAGGGCTTCGGATAGGTGGTTTCTTT. This sequence encodes CASSEAPGLRIGGFF.

This chain links TRBV6-6 with TRBJ2-1, with D possibly matching TRBD2 (5 bases). Trimming stripped 8 bases from V and 5 bases from J, with 16 bases between. Germline assignment: CDR1 MNHNY and CDR2 SVGAGI (reference sequence). There are 14 residues in the CDR3. The CDR3 coding sequence is TGTGCCAGCTCCCCTCTCGGGAACAACAATGAGCAGTTCTTC. It is translated as CASSPLGNNNEQFF.

The rearrangement links TRBV7-2 to TRBJ1-2; 7 bases are shared with TRBD1. Germline V gives CDR1 SGHTA, CDR2 FQGNSA. The CDR3 runs 14 residues. The J segment lost 6 bases and the V segment lost 4 bases, leaving 8 bases of the junction unmatched. The CDR3 here is CASSSPGQYNGYTF. In DNA form, the CDR3 reads TGTGCCAGCAGCTCCCCGGGACAGTACAATGGCTACACCTTC. Based on the CDR3 plus reference TRBV7-2 and TRBJ1-2, the full variable domain is GAGVSQSPSNKVTEKGKDVELRCDPISGHTALYWYRQSLGQGLEFLIYFQGNSAPDKSGLPSDRFSAERTGGSVSTLTIQRTQQEDSAVYLCASSSPGQYNGYTFGSGTRLTVV.

The chain uses TRBV5-8 and TRBJ1-1; D gene unclear. With 2 bases removed from V and 0 bases from J, the gap between germline ends came to 8 bases. The germline gives CDR1 SGHTS, CDR2 YDEGEE. The CDR3 consists of 14 residues. The CDR3 sequence: CASSLEYMNTEAFF. The CDR3 DNA is TGTGCCAGCAGCTTAGAGTATATGAACACTGAAGCTTTCTTT.

This chain links TRBV5-6 with TRBJ2-1; D may be TRBD2 (7 bases). The CDR3 has 17 residues. The germline V and J ends were trimmed by 7 bases and 0 bases, with 20 bases remaining between them. From germline, CDR1 is SGHDT and CDR2 YYEEEE. The CDR3 reads CASGGTRGPPSYNEQFF. DNA for the CDR3: TGTGCCAGCGGAGGAACGCGGGGGCCTCCCTCCTACAATGAGCAGTTCTTC.

The chain has TRBV4-2 and TRBJ2-3; D may be TRBD2 (6 bases). CDR1 LGHNA and CDR2 YNFKEQ come from the germline V gene. The V and J ends lost 1 base and 2 bases respectively, with 16 bases between them. The CDR3 is 17 amino acids. The CDR3 DNA follows: TGTGCCAGCAGCCAAGGATCCGCGGGGAGAGACACAGATACGCAGTATTTT. Its protein product is CASSQGSAGRDTDTQYF.

The chain joins TRBV5-1 to TRBJ2-3; possible D gene TRBD1, 6 bases. The V end lost 4 bases, the J end lost 0 bases, and 12 bases lay between the germline ends. This CDR3 spans 15 amino acids. Germline V gene data show CDR1 as SGHRS and CDR2 as YFSETQ. This chain's CDR3 is CASSPDSSSTDTQYF. The CDR3 nucleotides read TGCGCCAGCAGCCCGGACAGTTCTAGCACAGATACGCAGTATTTT.

The chain combines TRBV5-6 with TRBJ1-2; no reliable D call. The CDR3 sequence is 13 residues long. The V end lost 4 bases, the J end lost 2 bases, and 9 bases lay between the germline ends. Germline CDR1 and CDR2: SGHDT and YYEEEE. Here the CDR3 DNA reads TGTGCCAGCAGCACCGCAGGAAACTATGGCTACACCTTC. Amino acid sequence: CASSTAGNYGYTF.

The chain has TRBV7-8 and TRBJ2-1; a possible D gene is TRBD2 (5 bases). Trimming stripped 0 bases from V and 5 bases from J, with 5 bases between. The CDR3 spans 13 residues. Per the germline V gene, CDR1 is SGHVS and CDR2 is FQNEAQ. CDR3 nucleotides: TGTGCCAGCAGCTTAGCGAGGGACAATGAGCAGTTCTTC. As protein: CASSLARDNEQFF.

V and J are TRBV11-3 and TRBJ2-7, with D possibly matching TRBD1 (5 bases). Germline values: CDR1 SGHNT, CDR2 YENEEA. Trimming cost V 1 base and J 2 bases, with 12 bases left between them. This CDR3 region has 15 residues. In DNA form, the CDR3 reads TGTGCCAGCAGCTTAGGGGGCTATGGGCCCTACGAGCAGTACTTC. Protein: CASSLGGYGPYEQYF.

This chain links TRBV27 with TRBJ1-2; D not resolved. CDR3 length: 13 residues. Per germline, CDR1 MNHEY and CDR2 SMNVEV (reference sequence). Trimming took 4 bases from V and 8 from J, leaving 14 bases between them. The CDR3 DNA follows: TGTGCCAGCAGTTACTTCCGGGGAGAAGGCTACACCTTC. Residues: CASSYFRGEGYTF.

The rearrangement uses TRBV29-1 and TRBJ2-1; TRBD1 is a possible D gene (6 bases). Germline V gene sequence: CDR1 SQVTM, CDR2 ANQGSEA. Trimming removed 0 bases from V and 1 base from J, with 13 bases in between. This CDR3 contains 16 residues. CDR3 bases: TGCAGCGTTGAAGATCAGGGGTCTTGGTCCTACAATGAGCAGTTCTTC. It translates to CSVEDQGSWSYNEQFF.

This chain joins TRBV30 and TRBJ2-5; TRBD2 matches at 10 bases. The trim removed 7 bases at V and 7 bases at J, leaving 9 bases unmatched. This CDR3 spans 13 amino acids. The germline CDR1 and CDR2 sequences are GTSNPN and SVGIG (reference sequence). CDR3 DNA: TGTGCCTCTATTAGCGGGGGGTCGGGGACCCAGTACTTC. The encoded protein is CASISGGSGTQYF.

The chain couples TRBV6-1 to TRBJ1-5; no definite D call. CDR1 and CDR2 from the germline V gene are MNHNS and SASEGT. Between the trimmed V and J ends, which lost 5 bases and 4 bases, there was a span of 3 bases. This CDR3 comprises 11 residues. The CDR3 DNA sequence: TGTGCCAGCAGTACAAATCAGCCCCAGCATTTT. Translating it yields CASSTNQPQHF.